This T cell receptor (beta chain) emerged from a study of blood T cell repertoires in COVID-19. Looked up from germline, CDR1 is LNHDA and CDR2 is SQIVND (reference sequence). Unmatched junction bases numbered 6, after V lost 0 bases and J lost 3 bases. CDR3 length: 17 residues. TCRdb's table, derived via immunoSEQ multiplex PCR, lists solely in-frame clones and lacks some. Among some 260,000 clones listed, approximately 91% were seen once. J is TRBJ2-2 and V is TRBV19, with TRBD2 matching 8 bases. The sequence was obtained from a woman aged 25 to 39 with acute or convalescent COVID-19. The sample consisted of peripheral blood. Written as DNA, the CDR3 is TGTGCCAGTAGTATAGATCTTTGGACTAGCCACACCGGGGAGCTGTTTTTT. Encoded protein: CASSIDLWTSHTGELFF.